What follows are 19 T cell receptor beta chains derived from one specimen sequenced in a study of blood T cell repertoires in COVID-19. Produced via immunoSEQ multiplex PCR; TCRdb's table is partial and in-frame only. The table has some 170,000 clones, 87% seen once; the top ten hold roughly 1.6%. The sequenced material came from peripheral blood. These receptors all stem from a woman aged 45-60 years with acute or convalescent COVID-19.

The rearrangement uses TRBV20-1 and TRBJ1-1, with no clear D. The CDR3 contains 13 residues. The germline V gene has CDR1 DFQATT and CDR2 SNEGSKA (reference sequence). V was pared by 3 bases and J by 5 bases, with 13 bases between. CDR3 sequence: CSASPAIGTEAFF. The CDR3 DNA sequence: TGCAGTGCTAGTCCCGCTATCGGGACTGAAGCTTTCTTT.

This clone came up once. V gene TRBV11-2 combines with J gene TRBJ2-7, with 9 bases matching TRBD1. Losses at the gene ends were 5 bases for V and 1 base for J; bases not matched to a gene: 9. The CDR3 spans 16 residues. Germline assignment: CDR1 SGHAT and CDR2 FQNNGV. The CDR3 coding sequence is TGTGCCAGCAGCCTAACGGGACAGGGCCCTTCCTACGAGCAGTACTTC. Its protein is CASSLTGQGPSYEQYF. The variable domain in full, with the rest retrieved from reference TRBV11-2 and TRBJ2-7, is EAGVAQSPRYKIIEKRQSVAFWCNPISGHATLYWYQQILGQGPKLLIQFQNNGVVDDSQLPKDRFSAERLKGVDSTLKIQPAKLEDSAVYLCASSLTGQGPSYEQYFGPGTRLTVT.

The chain couples TRBV5-6 to TRBJ1-5; 9 bases agree with TRBD1. Germline V gene sequence: CDR1 SGHDT, CDR2 YYEEEE. This CDR3 spans 17 amino acids. With V trimmed by 4 bases and J by 0 bases, 8 bases remained unmatched. The CDR3 protein is CASSSLTGGYSNQPQHF. The CDR3, as DNA: TGTGCCAGCAGCAGCCTGACAGGGGGATATAGCAATCAGCCCCAGCATTTT.

The gene calls are TRBV15 and TRBJ1-3; TRBD1 might be the D (5 bases). Trimming left V 4 bases short and J 0 bases short, with 13 bases between. Germline values: CDR1 LNHNV, CDR2 YYDKDF (reference sequence). This CDR3 region has 16 residues. Here the CDR3 reads CATSMGRVGSGNTIYF. The CDR3 region has the DNA TGTGCCACCAGCATGGGCAGGGTTGGCTCTGGAAACACCATATATTTT.

CDR3 coding DNA: TGTGCCAGCAGCTTAGGTCCCGGTTACTACGAGCAGTACTTC. Translation: CASSLGPGYYEQYF. The chain links TRBV7-2 to TRBJ2-7; D is undetermined. This CDR3 contains 14 residues. V was trimmed by 1 base and J by 3 bases, leaving 10 bases between them. Germline assignment: CDR1 SGHTA and CDR2 FQGNSA. The full variable domain, rest sourced from reference TRBV7-2 and TRBJ2-7, is GAGVSQSPSNKVTEKGKDVELRCDPISGHTALYWYRQSLGQGLEFLIYFQGNSAPDKSGLPSDRFSAERTGGSVSTLTIQRTQQEDSAVYLCASSLGPGYYEQYFGPGTRLTVT.

The chain combines TRBV3-1 (or the pseudogene TRBV3-2) with TRBJ1-2; 7 positions agree with TRBD1. The CDR3 contains 13 residues. V was clipped by 4 bases and J by 8 bases; unmatched bases: 7. Germline CDR1 reads LGHDT; CDR2 reads YNNKEL (reference sequence). The CDR3 nucleotides are TGTGCCAGCAGCCCCCGACAGGGAAACGGCTACACCTTC. It yields the protein CASSPRQGNGYTF.

This chain joins TRBV5-6 and TRBJ2-7, with 7 bases fitting TRBD1. Trimming removed 6 bases from V and 4 bases from J; junction bases left unmatched: 7. Germline values: CDR1 SGHDT, CDR2 YYEEEE. The CDR3 covers 13 residues. The CDR3 reads CASTWTGSYEQYF. The CDR3 DNA reads as TGTGCCAGCACCTGGACAGGTTCGTACGAGCAGTACTTC.

The count of this clone is one. The J gene is TRBJ1-1, the V gene TRBV30, with 10 bases that match TRBD1. This CDR3 is 14 amino acids long. Germline lookup yields CDR1 GTSNPN and CDR2 SVGIG (reference sequence). V lost 3 bases to trimming and J lost 2 bases; unmatched junction nucleotides: 3. The chain's CDR3 is CAWRGDRGNTEAFF. The CDR3 coding sequence is TGTGCCTGGAGGGGGGACAGGGGAAACACTGAAGCTTTCTTT. The variable domain in full, with the rest retrieved from reference TRBV30 and TRBJ1-1, is SQTIHQWPATLVQPVGSPLSLECTVEGTSNPNLYWYRQAAGRGLQLLFYSVGIGQISSEVPQNLSASRPQDRQFILSSKKLLLSDSGFYLCAWRGDRGNTEAFFGQGTRLTVV.

The chain uses TRBV2 and TRBJ1-2, with 9 bases that match TRBD1. V lost 6 bases and J lost 8; bases outside the gene matches: 10. CDR3 size: 14 residues. Germline loops: CDR1 SNHLY, CDR2 FYNNEI. This CDR3 reads CASSPGEDRGGYTF. CDR3 bases: TGTGCCAGCAGCCCCGGTGAGGACAGGGGAGGCTACACCTTC. Combining the CDR3 with reference TRBV2 and TRBJ1-2 gives the whole variable domain EPEVTQTPSHQVTQMGQEVILRCVPISNHLYFYWYRQILGQKVEFLVSFYNNEISEKSEIFDDQFSVERPDGSNFTLKIRSTKLEDSAMYFCASSPGEDRGGYTFGSGTRLTVV.

The rearrangement joins TRBV19 to TRBJ1-5; 7 positions match TRBD1. V lost 1 base and J lost 3; bases outside the gene matches: 6. CDR1 is LNHDA, CDR2 SQIVND, per germline (reference sequence). CDR3 length equals 16 residues. CDR3 region: CASSIAPDRDNQPQHF. DNA for the CDR3: TGTGCCAGTAGTATAGCCCCAGACAGGGACAATCAGCCCCAGCATTTT.

This clone showed up just once. The chain uses TRBV5-1 and TRBJ1-3, with 8 bases identical to TRBD1. J gave up 3 bases and V 7 bases, and 3 bases lay outside the gene matches. This CDR3 is built from 13 residues. CDR1 is SGHRS and CDR2 is YFSETQ in the germline V gene. CDR3 sequence: CASQGTGGNTIYF. Written as DNA, the CDR3 is TGCGCCAGCCAGGGGACAGGTGGAAACACCATATATTTT.

In its sample, this clone was seen once. V is TRBV4-3 and J is TRBJ2-3; D call uncertain. V lost 2 bases to trimming and J lost 0 bases, with 12 bases between them. From germline, CDR1 is LGHNA and CDR2 YSLEER. This CDR3 region has 16 residues. The CDR3 protein is CASSQRFGSSTDTQYF. The CDR3, as DNA: TGCGCCAGCAGCCAACGGTTCGGGTCTAGCACAGATACGCAGTATTTT.

The CDR3 sequence: CSARRGGEQFF. The DNA for the CDR3 is TGCAGTGCTAGAAGGGGGGGTGAGCAGTTCTTC. V gene TRBV20-1 combines with J gene TRBJ2-1; TRBD2 is a possible D gene (7 bases). Trimming shortened V by 2 bases and J by 9 bases, and 8 bases separated the two germline ends. CDR3 length: 11 residues. CDR1 and CDR2 from the germline V gene are DFQATT and SNEGSKA (reference sequence).

V usage is TRBV11-3 and J usage is TRBJ1-6; TRBD1 matches at 7 bases. The CDR3 runs 14 residues. J lost 7 bases, V lost 5 bases, and 5 bases had no gene match. Germline V gene lookup returns CDR1 SGHNT and CDR2 YENEEA. The CDR3 DNA follows: TGTGCCAGCAGCCTCGGACAGGCGAATTCACCCCTCCACTTT. Protein sequence: CASSLGQANSPLHF.

The V call is TRBV19, the J call TRBJ2-1; D is uncertain. V was clipped by 1 base and J by 9 bases, with 4 bases between them. The germline V gene has CDR1 LNHDA and CDR2 SQIVND (reference sequence). This CDR3 is built from 11 residues. CDR3 in DNA: TGTGCCAGTAGTATAGGGAGTGAGCAGTTCTTC. It codes for CASSIGSEQFF.

The chain has TRBV30 and TRBJ1-1, with TRBD1 matching over 9 bases. In germline, CDR1 is GTSNPN, CDR2 SVGIG (reference sequence). Trimming at V came to 1 base and at J to 3 bases, leaving 3 bases not matched to a gene. There are 14 residues in the CDR3. The CDR3: CAWSAGQGYTEAFF. In DNA, the CDR3 is TGTGCCTGGAGTGCGGGACAGGGATACACTGAAGCTTTCTTT.

This sequence joins TRBV5-6 and TRBJ1-6; D is possibly TRBD1 (6 bases). CDR3 length: 16 amino acids. Trimming shortened V by 0 bases and J by 6 bases, and 13 bases separated the two germline ends. Per the germline V gene, CDR1 is SGHDT and CDR2 is YYEEEE. The CDR3 DNA is TGTGCCAGCAGCTTGGGCGGTTGGGACATTAATTCACCCCTCCACTTT. This encodes CASSLGGWDINSPLHF. Drawing the rest from reference TRBV5-6 and TRBJ1-6, the complete variable domain is DAGVTQSPTHLIKTRGQQVTLRCSPKSGHDTVSWYQQALGQGPQFIFQYYEEEERQRGNFPDRFSGHQFPNYSSELNVNALLLGDSALYLCASSLGGWDINSPLHFGNGTRLTVT.

V usage is TRBV18 and J usage is TRBJ1-4, with D possibly matching TRBD1 (6 bases). The CDR3 contains 14 residues. CDR1 and CDR2 from the germline V gene are KGHSH and LQKENI. With 3 bases removed from V and 5 bases from J, the gap between germline ends came to 10 bases. CDR3 residues: CASSPGQRNEKLFF. In DNA, the CDR3 is TGTGCCAGCTCACCTGGACAGAGAAATGAAAAACTGTTTTTT.

V is TRBV11-2 and J is TRBJ1-4, with unresolved D. Per germline, CDR1 SGHAT and CDR2 FQNNGV. V was cut by 5 bases and J by 3 bases, with 13 bases left in between. The CDR3 length is 15 residues. The CDR3 spells CASSLSLGSNEKLFF. In DNA form, the CDR3 reads TGTGCCAGCAGCCTATCGTTGGGCTCTAATGAAAAACTGTTTTTT.